The sequence of this T cell receptor (beta chain) was determined in a study of human T cells and chemical hapten exposure. In the study overall: During the approximately 25-week study period, patients had diphenylcyclopropenone applied to the scalp every week. Reading of the patch tests, which applied 0.01% DPC to the upper back, occurred at 6 days.

Per the germline V gene, CDR1 is SQVTM and CDR2 is ANQGSEA. There are 14 residues in the CDR3. V was pared by 4 bases and J by 8 bases, with 8 bases of the junction left unmatched. TCRdb used MiXCR to reprocess the RACE reads, holding one entry per CDR3 protein. Of around 110,000 distinct CDR3 sequences listed, approximately 11% are singletons. Time point denoted: patch test 3, about 24 weeks after DPC sensitization. Treatment reported: therapeutic diphenylcyclopropenone sensitization with weekly scalp DPC. This clonotype was detected ten times or more. The chain carries TRBV29-1 and TRBJ2-1; 10 bases fit TRBD1. The starting material was whole blood, obtained in connection with sensitization to the hapten diphenylcyclopropenone (DPC). This TCR came from a woman aged 50 to 60 with alopecia areata. Some clones in this sample may be carry-over from other donors' samples. CDR3 residues: CSVGILGTGDEQFF. Written as DNA, the CDR3 is TGCAGCGTTGGAATATTAGGGACAGGGGATGAGCAGTTCTTC.